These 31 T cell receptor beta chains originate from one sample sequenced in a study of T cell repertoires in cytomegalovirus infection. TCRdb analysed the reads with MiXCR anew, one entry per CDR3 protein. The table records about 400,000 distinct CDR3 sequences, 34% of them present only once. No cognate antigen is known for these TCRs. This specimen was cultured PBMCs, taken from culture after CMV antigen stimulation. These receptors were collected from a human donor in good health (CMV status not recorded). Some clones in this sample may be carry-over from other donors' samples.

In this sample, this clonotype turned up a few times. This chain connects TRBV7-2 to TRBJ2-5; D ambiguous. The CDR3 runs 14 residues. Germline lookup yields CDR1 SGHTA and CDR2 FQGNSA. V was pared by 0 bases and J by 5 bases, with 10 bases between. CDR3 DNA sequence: TGTGCCAGCAGCTTAGCGCGAGCTGGGGAGACCCAGTACTTC. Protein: CASSLARAGETQYF.

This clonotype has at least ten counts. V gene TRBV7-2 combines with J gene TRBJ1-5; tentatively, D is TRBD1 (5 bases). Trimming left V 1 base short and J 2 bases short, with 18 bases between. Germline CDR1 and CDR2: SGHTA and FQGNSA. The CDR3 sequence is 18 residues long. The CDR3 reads CASSLEPGLGGGNQPQHF. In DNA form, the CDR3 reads TGTGCCAGCAGCTTAGAACCCGGGTTGGGAGGGGGCAATCAGCCCCAGCATTTT.

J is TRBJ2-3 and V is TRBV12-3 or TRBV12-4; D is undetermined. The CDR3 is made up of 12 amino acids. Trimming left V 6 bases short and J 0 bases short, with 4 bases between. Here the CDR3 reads CASRDSTDTQYF. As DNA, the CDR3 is TGTGCCAGCAGAGATAGCACAGATACGCAGTATTTT.

The DNA for the CDR3 is TGTGCCAGCAGCTCCGCCGGGACTAGCGGGAGGGCCGTAACAGATACGCAGTATTTT. This gives the protein CASSSAGTSGRAVTDTQYF. The chain uses TRBV5-6 and TRBJ2-3; TRBD2 agrees at 16 bases. V shed 3 bases, J shed 3 bases, and the junction held 10 bases outside the gene matches. CDR3 length: 19 residues. Germline V gene data show CDR1 as SGHDT and CDR2 as YYEEEE. Variable domain in full (rest from reference TRBV5-6 and TRBJ2-3): DAGVTQSPTHLIKTRGQQVTLRCSPKSGHDTVSWYQQALGQGPQFIFQYYEEEERQRGNFPDRFSGHQFPNYSSELNVNALLLGDSALYLCASSSAGTSGRAVTDTQYFGPGTRLTVL.

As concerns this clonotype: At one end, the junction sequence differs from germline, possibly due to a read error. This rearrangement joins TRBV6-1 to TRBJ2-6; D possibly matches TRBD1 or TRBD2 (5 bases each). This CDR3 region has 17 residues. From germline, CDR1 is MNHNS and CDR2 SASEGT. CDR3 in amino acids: CVSNPGSGISGANVLTF. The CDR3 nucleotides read TGTGTCAGCAACCCAGGGAGCGGCATCTCTGGGGCCAACGTCCTGACTTTC.

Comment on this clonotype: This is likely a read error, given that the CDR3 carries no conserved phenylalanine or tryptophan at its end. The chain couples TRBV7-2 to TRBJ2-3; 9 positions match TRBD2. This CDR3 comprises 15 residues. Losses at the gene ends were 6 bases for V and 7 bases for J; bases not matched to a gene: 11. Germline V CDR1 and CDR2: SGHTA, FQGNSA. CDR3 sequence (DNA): TGTGCCAGCAGTACGACTAGCGGCCCGTCGAATACGCAGTATTAT. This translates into CASSTTSGPSNTQYY.

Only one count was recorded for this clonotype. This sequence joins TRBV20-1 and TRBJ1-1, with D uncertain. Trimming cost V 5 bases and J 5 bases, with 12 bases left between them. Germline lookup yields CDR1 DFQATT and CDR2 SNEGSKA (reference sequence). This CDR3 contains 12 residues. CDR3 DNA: TGCAGTGCTTATACGGGAGGGACTGAAGCTTTCTTT. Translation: CSAYTGGTEAFF.

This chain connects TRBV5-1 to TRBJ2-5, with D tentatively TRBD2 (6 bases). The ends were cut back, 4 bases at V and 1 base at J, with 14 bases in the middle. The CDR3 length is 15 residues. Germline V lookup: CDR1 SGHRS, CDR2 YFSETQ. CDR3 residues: CASSRTGGAQETQYF. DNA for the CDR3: TGCGCCAGCAGCCGGACCGGGGGAGCCCAAGAGACCCAGTACTTC.

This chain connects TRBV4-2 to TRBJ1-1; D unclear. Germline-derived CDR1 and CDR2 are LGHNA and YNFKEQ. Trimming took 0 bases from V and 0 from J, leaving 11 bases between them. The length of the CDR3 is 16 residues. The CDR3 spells CASSQDAGRLNTEAFF. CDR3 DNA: TGTGCCAGCAGCCAAGACGCCGGACGTTTGAACACTGAAGCTTTCTTT.

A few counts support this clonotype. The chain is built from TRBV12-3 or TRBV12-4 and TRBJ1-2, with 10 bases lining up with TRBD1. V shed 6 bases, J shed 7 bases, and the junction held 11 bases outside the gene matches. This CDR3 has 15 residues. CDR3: CASRAGTGEFSGYTF. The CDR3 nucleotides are TGTGCCAGCAGAGCCGGGACAGGGGAGTTCAGTGGCTACACCTTC.

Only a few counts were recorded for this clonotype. CDR3 sequence (DNA): TGTGCCAGCAGCCAATGGGCCCTCAATGAGCAGTTCTTC. It translates to CASSQWALNEQFF. The chain employs TRBV7-2 and TRBJ2-1; D gene unclear. V lost 5 bases, J lost 6 bases, and 11 bases lay in between. The germline V gene has CDR1 SGHTA and CDR2 FQGNSA. The CDR3 is 13 amino acids.

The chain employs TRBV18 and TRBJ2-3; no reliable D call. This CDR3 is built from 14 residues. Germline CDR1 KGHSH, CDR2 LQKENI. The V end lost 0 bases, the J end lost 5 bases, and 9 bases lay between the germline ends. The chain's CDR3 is CASSPPAWVDTQYF. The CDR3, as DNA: TGTGCCAGCTCACCACCGGCGTGGGTAGATACGCAGTATTTT. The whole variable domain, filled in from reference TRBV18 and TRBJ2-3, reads NAGVMQNPRHLVRRRGQEARLRCSPMKGHSHVYWYRQLPEEGLKFMVYLQKENIIDESGMPKERFSAEFPKEGPSILRIQQVVRGDSAAYFCASSPPAWVDTQYFGPGTRLTVL.

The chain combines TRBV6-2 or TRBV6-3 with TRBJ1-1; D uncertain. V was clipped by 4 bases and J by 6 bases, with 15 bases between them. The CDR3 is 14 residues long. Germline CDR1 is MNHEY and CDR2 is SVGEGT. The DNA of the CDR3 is TGTGCCAGCAGTTCGCTCTCTGACAAGTCTGAAGCTTTCTTT. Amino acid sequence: CASSSLSDKSEAFF.

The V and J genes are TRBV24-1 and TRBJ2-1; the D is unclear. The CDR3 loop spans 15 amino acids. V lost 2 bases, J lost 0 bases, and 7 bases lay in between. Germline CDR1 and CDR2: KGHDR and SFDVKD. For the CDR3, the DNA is TGTGCCACCAGTGATTCGGCGAGCTCCTACAATGAGCAGTTCTTC. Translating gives CATSDSASSYNEQFF.

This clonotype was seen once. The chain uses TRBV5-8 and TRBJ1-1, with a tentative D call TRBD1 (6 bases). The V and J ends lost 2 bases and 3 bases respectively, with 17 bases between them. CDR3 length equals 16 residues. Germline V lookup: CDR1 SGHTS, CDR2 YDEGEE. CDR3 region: CASSLQGLQYDTEAFF. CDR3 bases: TGTGCCAGCAGCTTACAGGGTCTCCAATACGACACTGAAGCTTTCTTT.

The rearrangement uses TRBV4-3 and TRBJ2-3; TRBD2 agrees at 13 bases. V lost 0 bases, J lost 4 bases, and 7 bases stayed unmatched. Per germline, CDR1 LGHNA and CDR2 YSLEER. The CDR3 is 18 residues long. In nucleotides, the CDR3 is TGCGCCAGCAGCCAAGATTGGACTAGCGGGAGTGGGGCAGATACGCAGTATTTT. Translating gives CASSQDWTSGSGADTQYF.

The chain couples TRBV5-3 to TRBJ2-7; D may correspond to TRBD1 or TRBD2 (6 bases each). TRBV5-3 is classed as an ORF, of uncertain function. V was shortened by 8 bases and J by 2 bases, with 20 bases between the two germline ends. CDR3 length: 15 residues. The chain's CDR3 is CASSLGGRVPYEQYF. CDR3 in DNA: TGTGCCAGCAGCCTGGGGGGCAGGGTCCCCTACGAGCAGTACTTC.

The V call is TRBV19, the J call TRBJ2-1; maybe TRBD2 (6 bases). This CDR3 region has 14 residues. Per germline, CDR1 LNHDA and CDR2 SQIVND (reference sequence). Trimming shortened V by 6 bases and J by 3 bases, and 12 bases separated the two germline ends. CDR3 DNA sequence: TGTGCCAGTAGGGGACGGGGGAACTACAATGAGCAGTTCTTC. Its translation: CASRGRGNYNEQFF.

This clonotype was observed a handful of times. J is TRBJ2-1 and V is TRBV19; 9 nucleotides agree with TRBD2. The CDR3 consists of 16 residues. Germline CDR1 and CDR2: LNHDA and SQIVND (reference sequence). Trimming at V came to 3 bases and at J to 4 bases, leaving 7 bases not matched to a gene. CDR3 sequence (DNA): TGTGCCAGTAGTATCTACCCGACTAGCGGTTACAATGAGCAGTTCTTC. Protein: CASSIYPTSGYNEQFF.

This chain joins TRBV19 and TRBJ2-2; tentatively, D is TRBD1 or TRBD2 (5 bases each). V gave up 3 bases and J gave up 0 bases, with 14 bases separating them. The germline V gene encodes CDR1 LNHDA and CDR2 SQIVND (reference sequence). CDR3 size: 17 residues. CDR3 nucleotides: TGTGCCAGTAGTATGAGGTCCAGGGACGCGAACACCGGGGAGCTGTTTTTT. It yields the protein CASSMRSRDANTGELFF.

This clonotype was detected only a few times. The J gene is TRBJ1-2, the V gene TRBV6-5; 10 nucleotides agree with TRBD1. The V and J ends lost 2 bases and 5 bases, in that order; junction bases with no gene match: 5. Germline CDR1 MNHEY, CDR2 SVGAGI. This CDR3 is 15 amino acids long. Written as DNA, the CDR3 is TGTGCCAGCAGTTACCTCGGACAGGGGGAGTATGGCTACACCTTC. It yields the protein CASSYLGQGEYGYTF.

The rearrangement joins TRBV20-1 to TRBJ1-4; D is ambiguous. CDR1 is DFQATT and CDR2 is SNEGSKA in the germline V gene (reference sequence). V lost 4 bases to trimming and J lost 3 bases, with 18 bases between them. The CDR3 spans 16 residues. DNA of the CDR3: TGCAGTGCTACTACCCACTACGGCGGGCCTAATGAAAAACTGTTTTTT. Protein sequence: CSATTHYGGPNEKLFF.

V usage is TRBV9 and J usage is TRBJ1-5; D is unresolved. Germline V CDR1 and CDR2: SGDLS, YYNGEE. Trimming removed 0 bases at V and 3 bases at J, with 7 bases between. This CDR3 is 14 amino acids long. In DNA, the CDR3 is TGTGCCAGCAGCGTAGGACGGAACAATCAGCCCCAGCATTTT. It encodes CASSVGRNNQPQHF.

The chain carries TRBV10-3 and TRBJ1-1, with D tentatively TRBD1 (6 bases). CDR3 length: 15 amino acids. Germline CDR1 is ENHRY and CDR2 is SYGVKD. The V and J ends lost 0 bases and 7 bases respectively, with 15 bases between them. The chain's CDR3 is CAISESKYREGEAFF. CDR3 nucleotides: TGTGCCATCAGTGAGTCGAAGTACAGGGAGGGTGAAGCTTTCTTT.

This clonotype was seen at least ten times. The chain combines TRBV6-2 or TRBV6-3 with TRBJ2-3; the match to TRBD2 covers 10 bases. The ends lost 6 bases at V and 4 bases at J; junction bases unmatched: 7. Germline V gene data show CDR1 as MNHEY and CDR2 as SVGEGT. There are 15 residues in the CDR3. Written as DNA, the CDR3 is TGTGCCAGCAGGCTTCTAGCGGGAGTGGCAGATACGCAGTATTTT. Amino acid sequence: CASRLLAGVADTQYF.

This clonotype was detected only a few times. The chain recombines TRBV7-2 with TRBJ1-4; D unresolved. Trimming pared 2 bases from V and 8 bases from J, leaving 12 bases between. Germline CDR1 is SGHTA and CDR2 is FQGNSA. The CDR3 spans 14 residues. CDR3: CASSLQSTREKLFF. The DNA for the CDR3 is TGTGCCAGCAGCTTACAATCGACCCGGGAAAAACTGTTTTTT.

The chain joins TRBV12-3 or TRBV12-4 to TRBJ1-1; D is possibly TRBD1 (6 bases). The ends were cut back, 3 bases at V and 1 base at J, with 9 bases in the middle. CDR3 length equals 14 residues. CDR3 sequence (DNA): TGTGCCAGCAGTTTTCAGGGGTCGAACACTGAAGCTTTCTTT. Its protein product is CASSFQGSNTEAFF.

The CDR3: CASSSTEGNTIYF. The CDR3 nucleotides read TGTGCCAGCAGTTCTACGGAGGGAAACACCATATATTTT. The rearrangement joins TRBV6-1 to TRBJ1-3, with D uncertain. Germline CDR1 reads MNHNS; CDR2 reads SASEGT. Deletions cut 5 bases from V and 4 bases from J, with 9 bases between. The CDR3 contains 13 residues.

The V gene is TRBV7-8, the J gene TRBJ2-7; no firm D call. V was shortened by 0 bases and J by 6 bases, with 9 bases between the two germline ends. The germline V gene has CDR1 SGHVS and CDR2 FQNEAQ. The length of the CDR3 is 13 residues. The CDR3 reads CASSLAGVGEQYV. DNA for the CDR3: TGTGCCAGCAGCTTAGCTGGGGTGGGCGAGCAGTACGTC.

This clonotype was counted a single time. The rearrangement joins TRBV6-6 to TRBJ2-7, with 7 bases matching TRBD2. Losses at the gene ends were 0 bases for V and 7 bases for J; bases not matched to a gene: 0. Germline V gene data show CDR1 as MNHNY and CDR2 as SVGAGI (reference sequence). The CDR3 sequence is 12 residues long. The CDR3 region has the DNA TGTGCCAGCAGTTACTCGGGGGGGGAGCAGTACGTC. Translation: CASSYSGGEQYV.

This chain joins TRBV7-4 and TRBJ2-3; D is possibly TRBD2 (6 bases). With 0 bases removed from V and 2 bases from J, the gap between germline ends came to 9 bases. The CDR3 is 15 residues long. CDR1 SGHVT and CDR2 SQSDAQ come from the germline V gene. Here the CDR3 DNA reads TGTGCCAGCAGCTTAGCGGCGGGACTCACAGATACGCAGTATTTT. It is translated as CASSLAAGLTDTQYF.